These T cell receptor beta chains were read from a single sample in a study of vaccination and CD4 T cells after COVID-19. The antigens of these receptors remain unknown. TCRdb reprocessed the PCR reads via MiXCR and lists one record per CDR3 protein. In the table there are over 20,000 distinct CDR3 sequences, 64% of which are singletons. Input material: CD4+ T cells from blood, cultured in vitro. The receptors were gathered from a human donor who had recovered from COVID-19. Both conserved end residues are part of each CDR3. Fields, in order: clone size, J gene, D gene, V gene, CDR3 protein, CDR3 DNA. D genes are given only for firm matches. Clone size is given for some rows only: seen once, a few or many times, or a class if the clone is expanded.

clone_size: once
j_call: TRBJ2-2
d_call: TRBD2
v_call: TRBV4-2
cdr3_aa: CASSREGSAGELFF
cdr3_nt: TGTGCCAGCAGCCGGGAGGGGAGCGCCGGGGAGCTGTTTTTT

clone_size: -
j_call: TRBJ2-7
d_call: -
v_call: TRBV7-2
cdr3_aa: CASSFRDSYEQYF
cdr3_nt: TGTGCCAGCAGCTTCCGGGACTCTTACGAGCAGTACTTC

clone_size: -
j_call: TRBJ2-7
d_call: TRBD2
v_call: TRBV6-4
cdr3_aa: CASSDSPTSGPYEQYF
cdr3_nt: TGTGCCAGCAGTGACTCCCCGACTAGCGGCCCCTACGAGCAGTACTTC

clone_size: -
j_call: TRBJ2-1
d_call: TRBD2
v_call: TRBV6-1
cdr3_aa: CASTSRERDYNEQFF
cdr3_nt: TGTGCCAGCACCTCCCGGGAGCGGGACTACAATGAGCAGTTCTTC

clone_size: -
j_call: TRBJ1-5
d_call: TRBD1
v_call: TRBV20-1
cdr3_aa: CSAAPQGGILQPQHF
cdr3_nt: TGCAGTGCCGCCCCCCAGGGGGGAATCTTGCAGCCCCAGCATTTT

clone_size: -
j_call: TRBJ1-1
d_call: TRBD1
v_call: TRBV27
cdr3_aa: CASSNNRGRGEAFF
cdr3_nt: TGTGCCAGCAGTAACAACAGGGGGCGAGGTGAAGCTTTCTTT

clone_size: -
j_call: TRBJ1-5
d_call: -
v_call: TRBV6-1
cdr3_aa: CASKFNSNQPQHF
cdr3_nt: TGTGCCAGCAAATTTAATAGCAATCAGCCCCAGCATTTT

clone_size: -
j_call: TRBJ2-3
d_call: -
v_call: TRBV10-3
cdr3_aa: CAISESGPDTQYF
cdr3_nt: TGTGCCATCAGTGAATCGGGCCCAGATACGCAGTATTTT

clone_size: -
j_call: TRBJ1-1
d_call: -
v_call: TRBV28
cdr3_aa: CASGGGRTEAFF
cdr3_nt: TGTGCCAGTGGGGGGGGCAGGACTGAAGCTTTCTTT

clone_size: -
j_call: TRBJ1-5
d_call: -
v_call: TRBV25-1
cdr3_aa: CASSGVGKQPQHF
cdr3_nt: TGTGCCAGCAGTGGGGTGGGGAAACAGCCCCAGCATTTT

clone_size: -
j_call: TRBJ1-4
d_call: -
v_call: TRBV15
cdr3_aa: CATSRMGTTNEKLFF
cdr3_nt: TGTGCCACCAGCAGGATGGGTACAACTAATGAAAAACTGTTTTTT

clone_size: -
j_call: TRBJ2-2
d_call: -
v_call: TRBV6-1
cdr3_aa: CASKQRSTGELFF
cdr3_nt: TGTGCCAGCAAACAGAGATCCACCGGGGAGCTGTTTTTT

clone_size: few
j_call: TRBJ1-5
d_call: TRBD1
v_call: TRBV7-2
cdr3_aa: CASSLRGGDQPQHF
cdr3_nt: TGTGCCAGCAGCTTAAGAGGGGGCGATCAGCCCCAGCATTTT

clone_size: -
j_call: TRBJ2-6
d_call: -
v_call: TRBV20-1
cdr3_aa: CSARVLAGTNVLTF
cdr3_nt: TGCAGTGCTAGAGTTTTGGCAGGGACCAACGTCCTGACTTTC

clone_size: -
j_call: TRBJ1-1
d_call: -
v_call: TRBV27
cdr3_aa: CASTPGGRDTEAFF
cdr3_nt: TGTGCCAGCACCCCAGGAGGTCGGGACACTGAAGCTTTCTTT

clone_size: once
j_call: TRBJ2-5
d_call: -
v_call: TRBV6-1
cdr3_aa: CASQRGGQETQYF
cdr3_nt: TGTGCCTCCCAAAGGGGCGGCCAAGAGACCCAGTACTTC

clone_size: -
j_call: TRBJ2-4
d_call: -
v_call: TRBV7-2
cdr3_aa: CASSSIGLAKNIQYF
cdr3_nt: TGTGCCAGCAGTTCAATTGGTCTGGCCAAAAACATTCAGTACTTC

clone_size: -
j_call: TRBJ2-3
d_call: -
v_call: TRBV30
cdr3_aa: CAWSGGGVGPPDTQYF
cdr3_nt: TGTGCCTGGAGTGGGGGAGGTGTGGGACCTCCAGATACGCAGTATTTT